Below, 30 T cell receptor beta chains from the same sample are listed, as sequenced in a study of shared T cell receptors in the human thymus (dated by TCRdb to the early 2020s). Preparation of the library involved the immunoSEQ multiplex PCR assay. In TCRdb, the immuneACCESS table is reduced to in-frame sequences with V and J assigned. These tables do not hold every clone; where another copy was compared, an unresolved V gene accounts for under half, and the others remain unexplained. The sample table lists hundreds of thousands of clones, 80% to 90% of them with a count of one. The ten largest clonotypes hold 0.0095% to 0.011% of the sample. The data were also submitted as part of a second study, on human thymus T cells.

The sample was thymocytes. Receptors originate from a girl less than two years old with a congenital heart defect. Donor details come from another sample of the same person, matched by shared clones.

The rearrangement links TRBV4-1 to TRBJ2-7; maybe TRBD2 (6 bases). The V end lost 2 bases, the J end lost 3 bases, and 17 bases lay between the germline ends. The CDR3 contains 16 residues. CDR1 and CDR2 (germline): MGHRA, YSYEKL. CDR3 amino acids: CASSQRGGRAFYEQYF. The CDR3 region has the DNA TGCGCCAGCAGCCAACGGGGAGGCAGGGCCTTCTACGAGCAGTACTTC.

This clone appeared a single time. The J gene is TRBJ2-7, the V gene TRBV2; possibly TRBD2 for D (6 bases). CDR3 length equals 14 residues. V was pared by 5 bases and J by 2 bases, with 13 bases between. The germline V gene has CDR1 SNHLY and CDR2 FYNNEI. The CDR3 here is CASSYSGLPYEQYF. CDR3 DNA sequence: TGTGCCAGCAGTTACTCGGGACTCCCCTACGAGCAGTACTTC.

The chain has TRBV6-1 and TRBJ2-7; D not certain. V shed 0 bases and J shed 4 bases, with 10 bases lying between them. The CDR3 extends over 14 amino acids. Germline loops: CDR1 MNHNS, CDR2 SASEGT. Here the CDR3 reads CASSEARRSYEQYF. Written as DNA, the CDR3 is TGTGCCAGCAGTGAAGCGCGTAGGAGTTACGAGCAGTACTTC.

The chain joins TRBV30 to TRBJ1-4; no definite D call. CDR3 size: 11 residues. From germline, CDR1 is GTSNPN and CDR2 SVGIG (reference sequence). V shed 5 bases and J shed 8 bases, with 9 bases lying between them. In nucleotides, the CDR3 is TGTGCCTGGCGGGGAGGGGAAAAACTGTTTTTT. Protein: CAWRGGEKLFF. Complete variable domain (other parts from reference TRBV30 and TRBJ1-4): SQTIHQWPATLVQPVGSPLSLECTVEGTSNPNLYWYRQAAGRGLQLLFYSVGIGQISSEVPQNLSASRPQDRQFILSSKKLLLSDSGFYLCAWRGGEKLFFGSGTQLSVL.

The rearrangement uses TRBV4-1 and TRBJ2-5, with 10 bases lining up with TRBD2. Germline V gene data show CDR1 as MGHRA and CDR2 as YSYEKL. The CDR3 extends over 19 amino acids. V lost 1 base to trimming and J lost 1 base; unmatched junction nucleotides: 12. The CDR3 DNA reads TGCGCCAGCAGCCAAGGCGAGGGTAGCGGGGGGCCCCTCCAAGAGACCCAGTACTTC. Translated, it gives CASSQGEGSGGPLQETQYF.

This sequence joins TRBV7-6 and TRBJ1-6, with unresolved D. CDR1 is SGHVS, CDR2 FNYEAQ, per germline. Trimming left V 5 bases short and J 4 bases short, with 18 bases between. There are 17 residues in the CDR3. The CDR3 nucleotides read TGTGCCAGCAGCCTAGGGCAGGCCGACCCGTATAATTCACCCCTCCACTTT. Its protein product is CASSLGQADPYNSPLHF.

The genes are TRBV6-5 and TRBJ1-3; D is possibly TRBD1 (5 bases). V lost 4 bases and J 8 bases, leaving 15 bases between the germline ends. The CDR3 is 14 amino acids. CDR1 is MNHEY and CDR2 is SVGAGI in the germline V gene. Here the CDR3 DNA reads TGTGCCAGCAGTTCACTCAAGGGGCTGGACACCATATATTTT. This codes for CASSSLKGLDTIYF.

The chain uses TRBV5-1 and TRBJ2-3; D is perhaps TRBD1 (6 bases). The length of the CDR3 is 14 residues. Trimming shortened V by 5 bases and J by 3 bases, and 13 bases separated the two germline ends. Per the germline V gene, CDR1 is SGHRS and CDR2 is YFSETQ. The CDR3 coding sequence is TGCGCCAGCAGGCTGAACAGGGTTACAGATACGCAGTATTTT. The encoded protein is CASRLNRVTDTQYF.

The chain is built from TRBV9 and TRBJ1-2, with no clear D. The CDR3 is made up of 18 amino acids. Deletions cut 0 bases from V and 0 bases from J, with 18 bases between. Germline assignment: CDR1 SGDLS and CDR2 YYNGEE. CDR3 coding DNA: TGTGCCAGCAGCGTAGGCTGGCGGATCAAGGCCACTAACTATGGCTACACCTTC. This sequence encodes CASSVGWRIKATNYGYTF.

The rearrangement links TRBV5-8 to TRBJ1-5; no clear D. Per the germline V gene, CDR1 is SGHTS and CDR2 is YDEGEE. This CDR3 spans 16 amino acids. Trimming shortened V by 5 bases and J by 4 bases, and 19 bases separated the two germline ends. This chain's CDR3 is CASSPGSTVRNQPQHF. DNA for the CDR3: TGTGCCAGCAGTCCCGGGTCGACGGTGAGGAATCAGCCCCAGCATTTT. Complete variable domain (other parts from reference TRBV5-8 and TRBJ1-5): EAGVTQSPTHLIKTRGQQATLRCSPISGHTSVYWYQQALGLGLQFLLWYDEGEERNRGNFPPRFSGRQFPNYSSELNVNALELEDSALYLCASSPGSTVRNQPQHFGDGTRLSIL.

Regarding this clone: The germline gene is not matched at one end of the junction; a read error may be the cause. The chain recombines TRBV7-8 with TRBJ1-4; TRBD1 aligns across 9 bases. Germline CDR1 is SGHVS and CDR2 is FQNEAQ. The CDR3 is made up of 18 amino acids. The DNA for the CDR3 is TGTGCCAGCAGTGCTGAACCCGAGACCGGGACAGGGAACGAAACACTGTTTTTT. Amino acids: CASSAEPETGTGNETLFF.

The V gene is TRBV6-5, the J gene TRBJ2-7, with a tentative D call TRBD2 (5 bases). The ends were cut back, 5 bases at V and 7 bases at J, with 21 bases in the middle. CDR1 is MNHEY, CDR2 SVGAGI, per germline. This CDR3 is 15 amino acids long. The CDR3 loop reads CASSTAGESSGEQYF. CDR3 bases: TGTGCCAGCAGTACGGCTGGTGAGTCCTCGGGGGAGCAGTACTTC.

The chain joins TRBV2 to TRBJ1-1; TRBD1 is a possible D gene (6 bases). This CDR3 is built from 13 residues. Germline assignment: CDR1 SNHLY and CDR2 FYNNEI. Trimming stripped 3 bases from V and 2 bases from J, with 7 bases between. The CDR3 DNA reads TGTGCCAGCAGTGACGGGACAAACACTGAAGCTTTCTTT. It yields the protein CASSDGTNTEAFF.

This chain connects TRBV28 to TRBJ1-1; 9 nucleotides align to TRBD1. The CDR3 spans 16 residues. The germline gives CDR1 MDHEN, CDR2 SYDVKM. V dropped 3 bases and J dropped 2; count of bases not matched to a gene: 7. CDR3 coding DNA: TGTGCCAGCAGTTTCGGCCGGGACAGGGTTAACACTGAAGCTTTCTTT. It specifies CASSFGRDRVNTEAFF.

The rearrangement uses TRBV4-1 and TRBJ2-7; D uncertain. The germline V gene encodes CDR1 MGHRA and CDR2 YSYEKL. V lost 4 bases and J lost 1, with 17 bases in between. The CDR3 consists of 16 residues. The DNA of the CDR3 is TGCGCCAGCAGCCCCAAGATCTGCAGGTTTTCCTACGAGCAGTACTTC. This sequence encodes CASSPKICRFSYEQYF.

The rearrangement links TRBV7-3 to TRBJ1-2; TRBD1 agrees at 8 bases. Trimming at V came to 5 bases and at J to 0 bases, leaving 8 bases not matched to a gene. CDR3 length: 16 amino acids. Germline V gene data show CDR1 as SGHTA and CDR2 as FQGTGA. This CDR3 is CASSPSGTGANYGYTF. CDR3 in DNA: TGTGCCAGCAGCCCGAGCGGGACAGGAGCTAACTATGGCTACACCTTC.

The gene calls are TRBV18 and TRBJ2-7, with TRBD1 matching over 8 bases. The CDR3 consists of 18 residues. J was trimmed by 6 bases and V by 0 bases; bases with no gene match: 16. Germline-derived CDR1 and CDR2 are KGHSH and LQKENI. The CDR3 DNA sequence: TGTGCCAGCTCACCACCGAGAAATTCGGGACAGGAGTCCGGCGAGCAGTACTTC. Amino acids: CASSPPRNSGQESGEQYF.

The chain joins TRBV9 to TRBJ2-3; D call uncertain. Germline loops: CDR1 SGDLS, CDR2 YYNGEE. The CDR3 has 13 residues. Between the trimmed V and J ends, which lost 0 bases and 6 bases, there was a span of 8 bases. The CDR3 nucleotides read TGTGCCAGCAGCGTAGTTTTCTCGGATACGCAGTATTTT. Its protein product is CASSVVFSDTQYF.

The chain employs TRBV7-9 and TRBJ2-2; a weak D match, TRBD1 (5 bases). The V and J ends lost 5 bases and 1 base respectively, with 17 bases between them. The CDR3 runs 17 residues. Germline V gene lookup returns CDR1 SEHNR and CDR2 FQNEAQ (reference sequence). The CDR3 spells CASSPGIIRMNTGELFF. CDR3 in DNA: TGTGCCAGCAGCCCAGGGATAATCCGTATGAACACCGGGGAGCTGTTTTTT.

This clone showed up just a few times. CDR3 nucleotides: TGCGCCAGCAGCTTGGGGACAGGGAATAGATCCCGCTATGGCTACACCTTC. Amino acids: CASSLGTGNRSRYGYTF. The J gene is TRBJ1-2, the V gene TRBV5-1, with TRBD1 matching over 8 bases. CDR3 length: 17 amino acids. Germline V gives CDR1 SGHRS, CDR2 YFSETQ. Unmatched junction bases numbered 11, after V lost 0 bases and J lost 4 bases.

This clone was seen a single time. This chain uses TRBV10-1 with TRBJ2-1; D is unresolved. Germline values: CDR1 WNHNN, CDR2 SYGVQD (reference sequence). With 2 bases removed from V and 1 base from J, the gap between germline ends came to 15 bases. The CDR3 is 17 residues long. CDR3 in amino acids: CASSEPNPRPSYNEQFF. CDR3 bases: TGCGCCAGCAGTGAGCCAAACCCTAGGCCGTCCTACAATGAGCAGTTCTTC.

The chain has TRBV6-6 and TRBJ1-2; no definite D call. Trimming removed 3 bases from V and 4 bases from J, with 9 bases in between. CDR1 and CDR2 (germline): MNHNY, SVGAGI (reference sequence). The CDR3 totals 13 residues. CDR3: CASSYVQFYGYTF. The DNA for the CDR3 is TGTGCCAGCAGTTATGTCCAGTTCTATGGCTACACCTTC.

The V gene is TRBV5-3, the J gene TRBJ2-1, with 11 bases identical to TRBD2. TRBV5-3 is annotated as an ORF whose role is uncertain. V shed 4 bases and J 7 bases; nucleotides not matched to a gene: 13. This CDR3 comprises 17 residues. The CDR3 DNA reads TGTGCCAGAAGCAAGCGACTAGCGGGGACCAGTAGTAATGAGCAGTTCTTC. It is translated as CARSKRLAGTSSNEQFF.

This sequence joins TRBV18 and TRBJ2-1, with D tentatively TRBD2 (6 bases). Germline CDR1 KGHSH, CDR2 LQKENI. The CDR3 consists of 15 residues. Trimming removed 3 bases from V and 4 bases from J, with 13 bases in between. In DNA, the CDR3 is TGTGCCAGCTCACCCGGCTGGGGGGAGTACAATGAGCAGTTCTTC. Residues: CASSPGWGEYNEQFF.

The J gene is TRBJ2-7, the V gene TRBV7-8; TRBD2 matches 11 bases. CDR1 and CDR2 from the germline V gene are SGHVS and FQNEAQ. The V segment lost 5 bases and the J segment 6 bases; nucleotides outside the gene matches: 3. The CDR3 consists of 13 residues. The CDR3 nucleotides read TGTGCCAGCAGCGCCACTAGCGGGGGCGAGCAGTACTTC. This codes for CASSATSGGEQYF.

The chain carries TRBV5-1 and TRBJ2-7, with D possibly matching TRBD2 (6 bases). Per the germline V gene, CDR1 is SGHRS and CDR2 is YFSETQ. The CDR3 covers 15 residues. The V end was cut by 3 bases, the J end by 3 bases, with 16 bases between. In DNA, the CDR3 is TGCGCCAGCAGCTCAGACCCAACCGGGGGCTACGAGCAGTACTTC. Translated, it gives CASSSDPTGGYEQYF.

This chain joins TRBV2 and TRBJ2-3, with 7 bases identical to TRBD2. The germline gives CDR1 SNHLY, CDR2 FYNNEI. There are 14 residues in the CDR3. Trimming took 7 bases from V and 4 from J; bases not matched to a gene: 8. The CDR3 coding sequence is TGTGCCAGCACTATATGGGGGGGTGCAGATACGCAGTATTTT. Translating it yields CASTIWGGADTQYF.

The chain is built from TRBV18 and TRBJ1-2, with 12 bases that match TRBD1. The V gene end was trimmed by 2 bases and the J gene end by 4 bases; junction bases not matched to a gene: 8. CDR1 is KGHSH, CDR2 LQKENI, per germline. The CDR3 runs to 17 residues. The chain's CDR3 is CASSPYRDRGHLYGYTF. The CDR3 DNA follows: TGTGCCAGCTCACCATACCGGGACAGGGGGCATCTCTATGGCTACACCTTC.

This sequence joins TRBV10-3 and TRBJ1-1, with D tentatively TRBD1 (6 bases). The ends were cut back, 9 bases at V and 4 bases at J, with 15 bases in the middle. Germline CDR1 and CDR2: ENHRY and SYGVKD. The CDR3 extends over 13 amino acids. The CDR3 coding sequence is TGTGCCATTGGATCCAGGGGCGGCACTGAAGCTTTCTTT. It yields the protein CAIGSRGGTEAFF.

The DNA of the CDR3 is TGCGCCAGCAGCCAAGAAGTGGAGGCCGAGCGGGGGGGCCTGGAGACCCAGTACTTC. Protein product: CASSQEVEAERGGLETQYF. The chain has TRBV4-1 and TRBJ2-5; TRBD2 aligns across 10 bases. CDR1 and CDR2 (germline): MGHRA, YSYEKL. This CDR3 is 19 amino acids long. V was clipped by 0 bases and J by 5 bases; unmatched bases: 15.